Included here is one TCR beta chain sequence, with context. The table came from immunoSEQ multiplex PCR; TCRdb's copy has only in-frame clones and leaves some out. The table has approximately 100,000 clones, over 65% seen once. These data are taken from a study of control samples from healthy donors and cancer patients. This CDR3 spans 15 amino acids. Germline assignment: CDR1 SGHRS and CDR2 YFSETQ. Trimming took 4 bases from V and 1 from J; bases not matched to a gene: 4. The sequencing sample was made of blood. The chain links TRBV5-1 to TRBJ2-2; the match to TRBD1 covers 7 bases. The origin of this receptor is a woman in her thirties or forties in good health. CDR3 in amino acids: CASSRQGENTGELFF. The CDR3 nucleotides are TGCGCCAGCAGCCGACAGGGCGAGAACACCGGGGAGCTGTTTTTT.